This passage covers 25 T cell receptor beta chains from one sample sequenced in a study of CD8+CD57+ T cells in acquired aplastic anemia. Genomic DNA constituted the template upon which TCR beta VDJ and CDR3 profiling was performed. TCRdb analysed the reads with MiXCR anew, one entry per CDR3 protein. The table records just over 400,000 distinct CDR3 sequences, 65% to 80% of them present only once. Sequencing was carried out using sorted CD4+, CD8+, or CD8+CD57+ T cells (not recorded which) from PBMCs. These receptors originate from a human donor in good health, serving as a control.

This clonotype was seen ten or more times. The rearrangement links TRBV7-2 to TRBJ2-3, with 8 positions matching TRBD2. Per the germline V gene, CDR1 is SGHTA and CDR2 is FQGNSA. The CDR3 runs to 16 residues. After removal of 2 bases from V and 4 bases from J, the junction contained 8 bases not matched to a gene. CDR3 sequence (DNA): TGTGCCAGCAGCTTACTAGCGGGCGGTTCCCCAGATACGCAGTATTTT. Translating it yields CASSLLAGGSPDTQYF.

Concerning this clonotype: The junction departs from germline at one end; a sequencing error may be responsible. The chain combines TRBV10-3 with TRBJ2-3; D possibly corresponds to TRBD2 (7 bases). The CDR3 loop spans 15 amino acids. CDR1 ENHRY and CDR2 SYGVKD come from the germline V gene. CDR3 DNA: TGTGCCAGCAGTGTCATTGCGGGGGCGGGTGATACGCAGTATTTT. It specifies CASSVIAGAGDTQYF.

The CDR3 sequence: CASSVSRPGPDTHYGYTF. CDR3 sequence (DNA): TGTGCCAGCAGTGTAAGTCGCCCCGGGCCAGACACCCACTATGGCTACACCTTC. This sequence joins TRBV25-1 and TRBJ1-2, with D unclear. Germline V gene data show CDR1 as MGHDK and CDR2 as SYGVNS. The CDR3 spans 18 residues. Trimming removed 4 bases at V and 3 bases at J, with 24 bases between.

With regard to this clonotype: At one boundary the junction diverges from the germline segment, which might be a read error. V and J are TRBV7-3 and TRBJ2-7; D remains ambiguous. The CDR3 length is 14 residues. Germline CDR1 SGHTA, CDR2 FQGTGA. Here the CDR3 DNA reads TGCGCCAGCAGCTTGGGGATATCGCACGACGAGCAGTACTTC. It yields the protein CASSLGISHDEQYF.

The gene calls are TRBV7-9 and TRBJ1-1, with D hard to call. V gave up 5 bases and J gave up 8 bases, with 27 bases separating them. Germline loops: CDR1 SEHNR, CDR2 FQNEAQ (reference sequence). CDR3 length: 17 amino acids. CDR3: CASSLPRQTSRTSEAFF. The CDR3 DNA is TGTGCCAGCAGCCTGCCACGTCAGACGAGCAGGACTTCGGAAGCTTTCTTT.

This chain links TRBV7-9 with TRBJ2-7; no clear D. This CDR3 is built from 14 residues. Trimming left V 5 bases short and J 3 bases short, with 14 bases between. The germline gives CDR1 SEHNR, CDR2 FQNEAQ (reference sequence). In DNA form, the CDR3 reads TGTGCCAGCAGCCTGTCGGCACGAGTCTACGAGCAGTACTTC. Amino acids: CASSLSARVYEQYF.

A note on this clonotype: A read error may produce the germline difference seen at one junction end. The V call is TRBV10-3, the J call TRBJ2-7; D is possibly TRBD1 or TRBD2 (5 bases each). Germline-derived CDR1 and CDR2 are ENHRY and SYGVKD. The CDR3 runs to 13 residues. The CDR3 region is CASSRHARGEQYF. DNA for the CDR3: TGTGCCAGCAGTCGACACGCGAGGGGCGAGCAGTACTTC.

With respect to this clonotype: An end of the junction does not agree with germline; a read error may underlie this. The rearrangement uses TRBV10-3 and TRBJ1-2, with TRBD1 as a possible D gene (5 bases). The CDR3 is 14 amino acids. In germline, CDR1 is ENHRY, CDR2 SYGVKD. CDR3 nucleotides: TGTGCCATCACTGAGTTCGGGCGGGGGAACGGCTACACCTTC. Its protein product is CAITEFGRGNGYTF.

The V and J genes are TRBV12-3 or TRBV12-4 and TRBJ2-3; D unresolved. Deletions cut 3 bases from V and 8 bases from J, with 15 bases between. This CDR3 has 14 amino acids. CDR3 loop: CASSFVGRDGTQYF. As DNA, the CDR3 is TGTGCCAGCAGTTTCGTGGGTAGAGATGGTACGCAGTATTTT.

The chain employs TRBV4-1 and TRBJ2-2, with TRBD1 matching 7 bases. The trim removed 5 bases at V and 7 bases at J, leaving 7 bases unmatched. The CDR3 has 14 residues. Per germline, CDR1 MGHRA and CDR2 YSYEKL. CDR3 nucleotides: TGCGCCAGCAGCGGGACAGTTCTAGACGGGGAGCTGTTTTTT. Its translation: CASSGTVLDGELFF.

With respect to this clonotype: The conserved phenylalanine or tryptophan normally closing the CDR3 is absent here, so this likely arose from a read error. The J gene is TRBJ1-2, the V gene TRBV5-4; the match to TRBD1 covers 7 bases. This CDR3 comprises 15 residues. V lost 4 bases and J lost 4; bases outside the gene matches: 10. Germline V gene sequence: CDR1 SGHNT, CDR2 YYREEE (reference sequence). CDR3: CASSTSSSGGYGYTL. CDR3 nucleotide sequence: TGTGCCAGCAGCACGTCGAGTTCAGGGGGCTATGGCTACACCCTC.

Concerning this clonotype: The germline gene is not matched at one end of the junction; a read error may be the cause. The CDR3 region is CASSLETGGGFEQYF. The CDR3 bases are TGTGCCAGCAGCCTGGAGACAGGGGGTGGTTTCGAGCAGTACTTC. The chain has TRBV5-1 and TRBJ2-7, with 9 bases that match TRBD1. The germline V gene has CDR1 SGHRS and CDR2 YFSETQ. This CDR3 is 15 amino acids long.

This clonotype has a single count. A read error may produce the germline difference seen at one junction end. The chain's CDR3 is CASSFGTSGDNEPQHF. The CDR3 region has the DNA TGTGCCAGCAGCTTCGGGACTAGCGGGGACAATGAGCCCCAGCATTTT. This chain uses TRBV9 with TRBJ1-5; weak D call: TRBD1 (6 bases). The CDR3 sequence is 16 residues long. CDR1 SGDLS and CDR2 YYNGEE come from the germline V gene.

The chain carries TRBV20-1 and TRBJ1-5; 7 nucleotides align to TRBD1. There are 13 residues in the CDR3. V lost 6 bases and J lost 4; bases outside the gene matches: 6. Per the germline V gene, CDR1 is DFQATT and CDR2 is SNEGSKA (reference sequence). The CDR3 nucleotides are TGCAGTGCGTCCGGGACAGCGAATCAGCCCCAGCATTTT. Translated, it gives CSASGTANQPQHF.

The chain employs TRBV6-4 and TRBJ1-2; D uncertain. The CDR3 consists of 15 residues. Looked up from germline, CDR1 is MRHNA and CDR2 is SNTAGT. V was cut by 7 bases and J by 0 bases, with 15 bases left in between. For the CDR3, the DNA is TGTGCCAGCACCGATCCCCGGGGTTCTAACTATGGCTACACCTTC. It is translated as CASTDPRGSNYGYTF.

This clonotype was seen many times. CDR3 loop: CASSETGNEKLFF. In DNA, the CDR3 is TGTGCCAGCAGCGAGACAGGGAACGAAAAACTGTTTTTT. This chain joins TRBV11-3 and TRBJ1-4; 7 bases match TRBD1. Per the germline V gene, CDR1 is SGHNT and CDR2 is YENEEA. This CDR3 has 13 residues. V trimming: 5 bases; J trimming: 8 bases; junction bases outside the gene matches: 5.

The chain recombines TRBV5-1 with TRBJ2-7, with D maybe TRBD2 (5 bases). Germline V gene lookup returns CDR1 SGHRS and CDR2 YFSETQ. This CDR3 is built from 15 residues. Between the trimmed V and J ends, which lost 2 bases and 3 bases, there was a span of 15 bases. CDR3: CASSFVAADYYEQYF. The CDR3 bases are TGCGCCAGCAGCTTTGTAGCAGCGGATTACTACGAGCAGTACTTC.

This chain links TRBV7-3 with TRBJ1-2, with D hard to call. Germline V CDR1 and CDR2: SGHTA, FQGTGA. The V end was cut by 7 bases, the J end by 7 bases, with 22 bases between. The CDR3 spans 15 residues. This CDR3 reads CASTHRQDSWVGYTF. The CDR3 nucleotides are TGTGCCAGCACCCATCGGCAGGATTCCTGGGTTGGCTACACCTTC.

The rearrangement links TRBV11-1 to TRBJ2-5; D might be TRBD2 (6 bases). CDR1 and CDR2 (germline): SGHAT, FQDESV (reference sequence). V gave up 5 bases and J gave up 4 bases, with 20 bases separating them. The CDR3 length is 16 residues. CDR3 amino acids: CASSGTRTERRETQYF. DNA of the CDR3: TGTGCCAGCAGCGGGACTCGCACAGAGCGGCGAGAGACCCAGTACTTC.

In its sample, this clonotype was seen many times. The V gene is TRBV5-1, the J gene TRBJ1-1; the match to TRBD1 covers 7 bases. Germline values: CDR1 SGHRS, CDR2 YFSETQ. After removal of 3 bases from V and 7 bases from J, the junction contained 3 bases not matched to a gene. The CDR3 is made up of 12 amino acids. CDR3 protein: CASSSRDSEAFF. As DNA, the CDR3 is TGCGCCAGCAGCTCCCGGGACAGTGAAGCTTTCTTT.

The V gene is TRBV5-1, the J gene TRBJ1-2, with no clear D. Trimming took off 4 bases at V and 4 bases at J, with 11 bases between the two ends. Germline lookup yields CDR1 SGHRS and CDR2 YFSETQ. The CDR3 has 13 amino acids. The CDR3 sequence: CASSVGWVYGYTF. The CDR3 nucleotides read TGCGCCAGCAGCGTGGGGTGGGTCTATGGCTACACCTTC.

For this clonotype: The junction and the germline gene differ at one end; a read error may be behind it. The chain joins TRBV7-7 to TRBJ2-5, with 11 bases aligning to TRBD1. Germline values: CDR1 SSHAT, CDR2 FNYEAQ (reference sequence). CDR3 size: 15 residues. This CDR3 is CASSFGTGGQETQYF. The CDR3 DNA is TGTGCTAGCAGCTTCGGGACAGGGGGTCAAGAGACCCAGTACTTC.

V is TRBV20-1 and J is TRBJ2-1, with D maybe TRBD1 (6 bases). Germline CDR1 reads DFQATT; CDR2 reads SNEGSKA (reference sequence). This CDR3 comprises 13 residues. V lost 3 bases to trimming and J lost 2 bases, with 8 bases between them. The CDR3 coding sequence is TGCAGTGCTAGCAGGGGTGCCTACAATGAGCAGTTCTTC. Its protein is CSASRGAYNEQFF.

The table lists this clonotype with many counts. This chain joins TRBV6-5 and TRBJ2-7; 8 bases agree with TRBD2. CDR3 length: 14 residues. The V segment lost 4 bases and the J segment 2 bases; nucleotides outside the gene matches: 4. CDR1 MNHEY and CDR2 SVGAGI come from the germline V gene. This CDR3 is CASSSQRGTYEQYF. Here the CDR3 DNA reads TGTGCCAGCAGTTCACAGCGGGGGACCTACGAGCAGTACTTC.

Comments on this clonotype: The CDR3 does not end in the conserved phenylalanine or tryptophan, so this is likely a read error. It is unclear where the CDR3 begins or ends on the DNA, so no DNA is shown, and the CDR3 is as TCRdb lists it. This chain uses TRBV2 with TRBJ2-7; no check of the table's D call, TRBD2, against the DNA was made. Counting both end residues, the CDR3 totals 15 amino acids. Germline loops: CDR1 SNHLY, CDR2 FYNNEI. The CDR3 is CASSEGGWGNNSPLH.